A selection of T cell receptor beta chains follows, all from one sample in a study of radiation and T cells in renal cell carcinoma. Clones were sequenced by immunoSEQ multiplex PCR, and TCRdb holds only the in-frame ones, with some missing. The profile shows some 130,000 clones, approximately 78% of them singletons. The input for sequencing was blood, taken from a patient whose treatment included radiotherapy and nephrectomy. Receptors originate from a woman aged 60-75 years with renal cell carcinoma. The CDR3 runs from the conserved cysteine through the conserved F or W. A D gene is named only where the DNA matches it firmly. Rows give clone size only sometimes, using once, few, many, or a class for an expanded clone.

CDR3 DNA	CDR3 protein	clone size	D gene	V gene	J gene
TGTGCCAGCAGTCAACTTTCTAGCGGGACCCAGCATTTT	CASSQLSSGTQHF	-	-	TRBV7-3	TRBJ1-5
TGTGCCAGCAGCTTGATGTTGGCGAACTCTGGAAACACCATATATTTT	CASSLMLANSGNTIYF	-	-	TRBV5-8	TRBJ1-3
TGTGCCAGCAGTGCCGAAAAACTGTTTTTT	CASSAEKLFF	-	-	TRBV6-6	TRBJ1-4
TGTGCCAGCAGTTACGTGGCGGGGGCCTTCTATGGCTACACCTTC	CASSYVAGAFYGYTF	-	-	TRBV6-5	TRBJ1-2
TGCAGCGTTATTACAGGGGCCGCGAACACCGGGGAGCTGTTTTTT	CSVITGAANTGELFF	once	TRBD1	TRBV29-1	TRBJ2-2
TGTGCCAGCAGTTTCAAGTACCCCGGCGGGGAGCTGTTTTTT	CASSFKYPGGELFF	-	-	TRBV6-5	TRBJ2-2
TGTGCCAGCAGCACCCGCTATGGCTACACCTTC	CASSTRYGYTF	-	-	TRBV7-9	TRBJ1-2
TGCGCCAGCAGCTTGGGTGGGGGAGGCAACTCCTACAATGAGCAGTTCTTC	CASSLGGGGNSYNEQFF	once	-	TRBV5-1	TRBJ2-1
TGCAGTGCTGGATACTACGAGCAGTACTTC	CSAGYYEQYF	-	-	TRBV20-1	TRBJ2-7
TGTGCTAGTGGTTTGGCCATTACAGGGGGGGGTGCTTTCTTT	CASGLAITGGGAFF	-	TRBD1	TRBV12-5	TRBJ1-1
TGTGCCAGCAGCAATACCCGGGACAGGGCGGGCGAGCAGTACTTC	CASSNTRDRAGEQYF	once	TRBD1	TRBV9	TRBJ2-7
TGCGCCAGCAGTGAACAGGCCCAAGAGACCCAGTACTTC	CASSEQAQETQYF	-	-	TRBV5-1	TRBJ2-5
TGTGCCAGTAGTACGAGACAGGGACCGGGCTACGAGCAGTACTTC	CASSTRQGPGYEQYF	few	TRBD1	TRBV19	TRBJ2-7
TGTGCCACCAGCAGAGTCTCAGGGGAGGGATCTGAAGCTTTCTTT	CATSRVSGEGSEAFF	-	-	TRBV15	TRBJ1-1
TGCGCCAGCAGCCCAGCTGCGGGGGCGATGAGTACAGATACGCAGTATTTT	CASSPAAGAMSTDTQYF	-	-	TRBV5-1	TRBJ2-3
TGTGCCACCAGCAGAGCCCCCGAGGGGTCAACGGCCGGCTACACCTTC	CATSRAPEGSTAGYTF	-	-	TRBV15	TRBJ1-2
TGTGCCAGCAGTGCTATTTTCTTGACGGCAGTGCCATACTATGGCTACACCTTC	CASSAIFLTAVPYYGYTF	-	-	TRBV27	TRBJ1-2
TGCGCCAGCAGCTTGGACAGGGGGGGCACAGATACGCAGTATTTT	CASSLDRGGTDTQYF	-	TRBD1	TRBV5-1	TRBJ2-3
TGCGCCAGCAGCCAAGCGGCGGCCTCCTACGAGCAGTACTTC	CASSQAAASYEQYF	-	-	TRBV4-1	TRBJ2-7
TGTGCCAGCCGGATAGCCCAAGGCACTGAAGCTTTCTTT	CASRIAQGTEAFF	-	-	TRBV6-5	TRBJ1-1
TGTGCCAGTAGTACAAGGTATCGCCAAGAGACCCAGTACTTC	CASSTRYRQETQYF	-	-	TRBV19	TRBJ2-5
TGTGCCAGCATCAGCGGAGGGGGGATTCAGCCCCAGCATTTT	CASISGGGIQPQHF	-	-	TRBV28	TRBJ1-5
TGTGCCAGCAGCGTAGGAAGGGGACTAGCGGGAGGAGAAACCGGGGAGCTGTTTTTT	CASSVGRGLAGGETGELFF	-	TRBD2	TRBV9	TRBJ2-2
TGCGCCAGCAGCCAAAGATCGAAGGACAGTGTAGCCTGGGATACGCAGTATTTT	CASSQRSKDSVAWDTQYF	-	-	TRBV4-1	TRBJ2-3
TGTGCCACCAGCCCCCAGTTGTGGGGCCAGTCGAATGAGCAGTTCTTC	CATSPQLWGQSNEQFF	-	-	TRBV15	TRBJ2-1
TGTGCCAGCAGGGCCGGGCCCCTGAGGACTGAAGCTTTCTTT	CASRAGPLRTEAFF	-	-	TRBV2	TRBJ1-1
TGCGCCAGCAGCCAAGATCGGGGAACCTATGAGCAGTTCTTC	CASSQDRGTYEQFF	-	-	TRBV4-1	TRBJ2-1
TGTGCCATCAGAGACAACACCGGGGAGCTGTTTTTT	CAIRDNTGELFF	-	-	TRBV10-3	TRBJ2-2
TGCGCCAGCAGGATCAGGGGAGACACTGAAGCTTTCTTT	CASRIRGDTEAFF	few	-	TRBV5-1	TRBJ1-1
TGTGCCAGCAGTGACATTAACCGAGGGGGGGCTGAGCATTTT	CASSDINRGGAEHF	-	-	TRBV6-1	TRBJ1-5
TGTGCCAGCAGCTTCGGTTCAGGGACGACAGATACGCAGTATTTT	CASSFGSGTTDTQYF	-	-	TRBV11-2	TRBJ2-3
TGTGCCAGTAGTAAGGGTTCTAGCGGGGGGGCCGATACGCAGTATTTT	CASSKGSSGGADTQYF	-	TRBD2	TRBV19	TRBJ2-3